The clone carrying this T cell receptor (beta chain) was seen more than once but under ten times. This specimen comes from a study of blood T cell repertoires in COVID-19. At the level of the study: Some COVID-19 samples were acute and others convalescent; all came from the United States, Italy and Spain.

In the original processing: Amplification with reference gene primers provided the estimates of nucleated cell counts. Using immunoSEQ multiplex PCR, the repertoire was profiled, and TCRdb retains in-frame clones only, with some absent. V and J calls and clone size come straight from that table; D and trimming were deduced from the DNA. Of tens of thousands of clones in the sample, roughly 85% were seen once. Trimming removed 6 bases at V and 6 bases at J, with 23 bases between. Germline V CDR1 and CDR2: MNHEY, SVGEGT. The CDR3 contains 17 residues. The J gene is TRBJ1-4, the V gene TRBV6-2 or TRBV6-3; D might be TRBD1 (5 bases). The sample taken for sequencing was peripheral blood. This receptor was obtained from a man in his sixties with acute or convalescent COVID-19. The CDR3: CASRPQLGRGRHEKLFF. The CDR3 DNA is TGTGCCAGCAGGCCTCAACTAGGGAGGGGCCGGCATGAAAAACTGTTTTTT.